One and the same sample provided the 10 T cell receptor beta chains below, sequenced in a study of blood T cell repertoires in COVID-19. Libraries were prepared by immunoSEQ multiplex PCR; TCRdb keeps only in-frame clonotypes and omits some of them. The sample consists of 65,000 to 100,000 clones, roughly 80% of them appearing once. Material for sequencing was peripheral blood. These receptors were obtained from a woman over 75 with acute or convalescent COVID-19.

The rearrangement joins TRBV4-3 to TRBJ2-2, with 8 bases fitting TRBD2. The CDR3 has 18 residues. Germline CDR1 and CDR2: LGHNA and YSLEER. Losses at the gene ends were 4 bases for V and 2 bases for J; bases not matched to a gene: 12. CDR3 in amino acids: CASSRGRAGGPNTGELFF. CDR3 DNA: TGCGCCAGCAGCCGAGGTCGGGCGGGGGGTCCAAACACCGGGGAGCTGTTTTTT.

This clone was observed once. The chain is built from TRBV28 and TRBJ1-1; TRBD1 matches at 8 bases. The CDR3 is 13 residues long. V dropped 3 bases and J dropped 8; count of bases not matched to a gene: 5. The germline V gene encodes CDR1 MDHEN and CDR2 SYDVKM. The CDR3 DNA follows: TGTGCCAGCAGTTTTCCCCAGGGGGCGGAAGCTTTCTTT. As protein: CASSFPQGAEAFF.

The chain recombines TRBV27 with TRBJ2-3; possibly TRBD2 for D (6 bases). The CDR3 runs 15 residues. Germline CDR1 and CDR2: MNHEY and SMNVEV (reference sequence). Trimming cost V 1 base and J 4 bases, with 12 bases left between them. CDR3 in amino acids: CASSLLGGVADTQYF. The CDR3 bases are TGTGCCAGCAGTTTATTGGGCGGGGTTGCAGATACGCAGTATTTT.

The chain has TRBV6-5 and TRBJ1-5; TRBD1 is a possible D gene (5 bases). The germline V gene encodes CDR1 MNHEY and CDR2 SVGAGI. The CDR3 totals 14 residues. Trimming cost V 6 bases and J 0 bases, with 9 bases left between them. The CDR3 DNA reads TGTGCCAGCAGCTCTACAGGTAGCAATCAGCCCCAGCATTTT. Translation: CASSSTGSNQPQHF.

This clone was detected only a few times. V is TRBV3-1 (or the pseudogene TRBV3-2) and J is TRBJ1-6; no reliable D call. Germline lookup yields CDR1 LGHDT and CDR2 YNNKEL (reference sequence). The CDR3 totals 14 residues. Trimming shortened V by 0 bases and J by 6 bases, and 6 bases separated the two germline ends. CDR3 protein: CASSQDLGNSPLHF. CDR3 nucleotide sequence: TGTGCCAGCAGCCAAGATCTAGGTAATTCACCCCTCCACTTT.

The table lists this clone with a count of one. This chain joins TRBV30 and TRBJ1-2; TRBD1 aligns across 8 bases. Germline V gene sequence: CDR1 GTSNPN, CDR2 SVGIG (reference sequence). V shed 5 bases and J 11 bases; nucleotides not matched to a gene: 10. The CDR3 totals 12 residues. Here the CDR3 reads CAWGAGTGRYTF. For the CDR3, the DNA is TGTGCCTGGGGGGCCGGGACAGGACGATACACCTTC.

The chain uses TRBV28 and TRBJ1-1; D remains unclear. Germline CDR1 is MDHEN and CDR2 is SYDVKM. V lost 3 bases, J lost 10 bases, and 18 bases lay in between. The CDR3 has 14 amino acids. The CDR3 spells CASSFPGAPPPAFF. In DNA form, the CDR3 reads TGTGCCAGCAGTTTCCCCGGAGCCCCCCCGCCAGCTTTCTTT.

The rearrangement joins TRBV15 to TRBJ2-2; TRBD2 aligns across 7 bases. Germline V lookup: CDR1 LNHNV, CDR2 YYDKDF (reference sequence). The CDR3 runs 12 residues. V trimming: 6 bases; J trimming: 6 bases; junction bases outside the gene matches: 1. The CDR3 nucleotides read TGTGCCACCAGTGCGGGAGCCGGGGAGCTGTTTTTT. Translation: CATSAGAGELFF.

J is TRBJ2-7 and V is TRBV19; 7 nucleotides line up with TRBD1. J was trimmed by 3 bases and V by 4 bases; bases with no gene match: 9. The germline V gene encodes CDR1 LNHDA and CDR2 SQIVND (reference sequence). CDR3 length equals 15 residues. The CDR3: CASSTGTAGIYEQYF. The CDR3 coding sequence is TGTGCCAGTAGTACAGGGACAGCAGGCATCTACGAGCAGTACTTC.

The chain links TRBV11-3 to TRBJ2-5, with TRBD2 identical over 7 bases. Germline trimming cut 5 bases from V and 3 bases from J; bases unmatched to any gene: 3. CDR3 length equals 13 residues. Per germline, CDR1 SGHNT and CDR2 YENEEA. The CDR3 sequence: CASSGTTEETQYF. DNA for the CDR3: TGTGCCAGCAGCGGGACTACGGAAGAGACCCAGTACTTC.